Listed below are T cell receptor beta chains from one sample, sequenced in a study of blood T cell repertoires in COVID-19. Clones were sequenced by immunoSEQ multiplex PCR, and TCRdb holds only the in-frame ones, with some missing. The sample includes around 220,000 clones, approximately 80% seen only once; the top ten take 7.4%. The source material was PBMCs or T cells enriched from blood (not recorded which). These receptor sequences come from a woman aged 40-49 years with acute COVID-19. The CDR3 runs from the conserved cysteine through the conserved F or W. The size of a clone is reported for some rows only, either as once, few or many, or as a class for expanded clones.

j_gene	abundance	v_gene	CDR3aa
TRBJ2-3	-	TRBV5-4	CASSLGGSGSSSTDTQYF
TRBJ2-1	-	TRBV12-3/TRBV12-4	CASSITPTEQFF
TRBJ2-7	-	TRBV7-2	CASSLVAGGGYEQYF
TRBJ1-2	-	TRBV9	CASRTRDRPGGYTF
TRBJ1-2	-	TRBV6-5	CASKNRDRGGYTF
TRBJ1-5	-	TRBV2	CASSVSTAQPRPQHF
TRBJ1-6	once	TRBV6-5	CASSYSRGQNSPLHF
TRBJ1-6	-	TRBV12-3/TRBV12-4	CASSRGNSPLHF
TRBJ1-2	-	TRBV2	CASSEDRDRAYGYTF
TRBJ2-3	-	TRBV2	CASRETVTSTDTQYF
TRBJ1-4	-	TRBV28	CASSLIQGPQKLFF
TRBJ2-1	-	TRBV5-1	CASSLLSSGSSYNEQFF
TRBJ2-1	-	TRBV28	CASSLPGTGVSSYNEQFF
TRBJ2-3	-	TRBV29-1	CSVWGQGSMRDTQYF
TRBJ1-1	-	TRBV25-1	CASSDRGNTEAFF
TRBJ2-4	-	TRBV19	CASSSRTSGTGNIQYF
TRBJ2-1	few	TRBV29-1	CSARPGTLGEQFF
TRBJ2-1	many	TRBV28	CASREGSGSTNEQFF
TRBJ1-2	-	TRBV9	CASSVGENYGYTF
TRBJ1-1	many	TRBV14	CASSQVMTGNTEAFF
TRBJ2-5	-	TRBV6-2/TRBV6-3	CASSLGRWETQYF
TRBJ1-1	-	TRBV25-1	CASSAAETEAFF
TRBJ2-5	-	TRBV28	CASSPGRETQYF
TRBJ2-1	-	TRBV24-1	CATSDSRTSGFTYNEQFF
TRBJ2-5	-	TRBV7-7	CASSLGRGTQETQYF
TRBJ1-1	-	TRBV6-2/TRBV6-3	CASSYSRRGLKTEAFF
TRBJ2-7	-	TRBV7-2	CASRLAGDSYEQYF
TRBJ2-7	-	TRBV27	CASRRPGLVYEQYF
TRBJ1-4	-	TRBV6-1	CASSEKFRAGVGTNEKLFF
TRBJ1-1	few	TRBV30	CAWSVRQAEAFF
TRBJ2-3	-	TRBV10-3	CAISDGTGITTDTQYF
TRBJ1-3	-	TRBV7-2	CASSRNPSSGNTIYF
TRBJ1-4	-	TRBV30	CAWSVRAPTNEKLFF
TRBJ2-2	-	TRBV2	CAITMGSGRLTGELFF
TRBJ2-2	-	TRBV28	CASSPPQGYTGELFF
TRBJ2-7	once	TRBV7-2	CASSPFRGAYEQYF